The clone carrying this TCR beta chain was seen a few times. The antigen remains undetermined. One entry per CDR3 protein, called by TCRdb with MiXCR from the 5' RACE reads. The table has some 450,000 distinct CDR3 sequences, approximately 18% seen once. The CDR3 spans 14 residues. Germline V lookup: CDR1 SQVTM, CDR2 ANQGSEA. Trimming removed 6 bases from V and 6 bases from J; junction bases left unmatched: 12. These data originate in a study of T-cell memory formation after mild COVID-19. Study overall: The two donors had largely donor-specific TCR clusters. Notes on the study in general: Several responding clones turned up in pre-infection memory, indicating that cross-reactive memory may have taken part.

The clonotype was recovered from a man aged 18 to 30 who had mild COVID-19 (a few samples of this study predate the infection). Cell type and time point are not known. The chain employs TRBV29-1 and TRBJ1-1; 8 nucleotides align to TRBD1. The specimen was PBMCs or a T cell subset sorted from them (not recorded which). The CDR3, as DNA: TGCAGCGTCGTAGGACAGGGAGGGAAGGCTGAAGCTTTCTTT. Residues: CSVVGQGGKAEAFF.